This TCR beta chain was found in a study of T cells in Graves' hyperthyroidism and ophthalmopathy. General study findings and limits: The model predicted ophthalmopathy a median around 6 months before onset.

The study defined stable Graves' hyperthyroidism as no ophthalmopathy progression within 18 months. Patients were aged 18 to 65, had disease duration under 2 months, and had newly diagnosed hyperthyroidism. TCR beta CDR3 region amplification was performed from RNA transcripts. First-round RT-PCR of the TCR CDR3 relied on the HTBI primer set. One entry per CDR3 protein, called by TCRdb with MiXCR from the multiplex PCR reads. The sample shows over 650,000 distinct CDR3 sequences, around 17% of them seen only once. With 6 bases removed from V and 8 bases from J, the gap between germline ends came to 22 bases. The V gene's germline CDR1 is SGHNT and CDR2 YENEEA. The CDR3 length is 15 residues. Worth noting for this clonotype: Its antigen is not known.

This chain uses TRBV11-3 with TRBJ1-1, with no clear D. This TCR derives from a man between 18 and 35 years old with Graves' hyperthyroidism. The sample taken for sequencing was blood. CDR3 region: CASRFNRAGSREAFF. In DNA form, the CDR3 reads TGTGCCAGCAGATTTAACCGGGCAGGCTCTAGAGAAGCTTTCTTT.